This entry lists 12 T cell receptor beta chains sequenced from one sample in a study of blood T cell repertoires in COVID-19 (dated by TCRdb to 2018 to 2021). Receptor libraries were prepared by the immunoSEQ multiplex PCR assay. Held by TCRdb, this immuneACCESS table contains in-frame sequences only and omits some clones. Under half of the omission traces to an unresolved V gene where checked; the cause of the rest is unknown. The sample has about 110,000 clones on record, around 68% of them singletons. The top ten clones comprise around 8% of the sample. Sequencing was performed on peripheral blood. The receptors were sampled from an older woman with acute or convalescent COVID-19.

The chain joins TRBV7-3 to TRBJ2-5, with D possibly being TRBD1 (5 bases). The CDR3 has 14 residues. Germline V gene sequence: CDR1 SGHTA, CDR2 FQGTGA. The V end lost 0 bases, the J end lost 3 bases, and 8 bases lay between the germline ends. The CDR3 bases are TGTGCCAGCAGCTTAACTGTCAGGGAAGAGACCCAGTACTTC. Residues: CASSLTVREETQYF.

The J gene is TRBJ2-7, the V gene TRBV28, with D tentatively TRBD1 (6 bases). V shed 3 bases and J shed 4 bases, with 22 bases lying between them. The CDR3 extends over 17 amino acids. Germline values: CDR1 MDHEN, CDR2 SYDVKM. CDR3 loop: CASSFSAGGQSSYEQYF. DNA for the CDR3: TGTGCCAGCAGTTTTAGCGCGGGTGGACAGAGTTCATACGAGCAGTACTTC.

In this sample, this clone turned up a few times. The V call is TRBV19, the J call TRBJ1-2; TRBD1 aligns across 9 bases. This CDR3 is built from 16 residues. Germline CDR1 reads LNHDA; CDR2 reads SQIVND (reference sequence). The V segment lost 3 bases and the J segment 4 bases; nucleotides outside the gene matches: 9. In DNA form, the CDR3 reads TGTGCCAGTAGTATTGGAACGTTGGGACAGGGCTATGGCTACACCTTC. It specifies CASSIGTLGQGYGYTF. Together with reference TRBV19 and TRBJ1-2, the CDR3 gives the full variable domain: DGGITQSPKYLFRKEGQNVTLSCEQNLNHDAMYWYRQDPGQGLRLIYYSQIVNDFQKGDIAEGYSVSREKKESFPLTVTSAQKNPTAFYLCASSIGTLGQGYGYTFGSGTRLTVV.

The DNA for the CDR3 is TGTGCCAGCAGCCCGGGACAGGGCTACAATGAGCAGTTCTTC. Its protein is CASSPGQGYNEQFF. The chain has TRBV6-5 and TRBJ2-1; 9 bases match TRBD1. Trimming took 6 bases from V and 3 from J; bases not matched to a gene: 3. The CDR3 spans 14 residues. Per germline, CDR1 MNHEY and CDR2 SVGAGI.

The rearrangement uses TRBV7-2 and TRBJ1-2, with D perhaps matching TRBD1 (5 bases). The CDR3 extends over 13 amino acids. The germline V gene encodes CDR1 SGHTA and CDR2 FQGNSA. V lost 5 bases and J 2 bases, leaving 9 bases between the germline ends. CDR3 amino acids: CASSPTANYGYTF. DNA of the CDR3: TGTGCCAGCAGCCCGACAGCAAACTATGGCTACACCTTC.

This clone was picked up a small number of times. The chain carries TRBV3-1 (or the pseudogene TRBV3-2) and TRBJ1-2, with D hard to call. Germline CDR1 is LGHDT and CDR2 is YNNKEL (reference sequence). V lost 5 bases and J 4 bases, leaving 11 bases between the germline ends. There are 13 residues in the CDR3. The CDR3 DNA sequence: TGTGCCAGCAGCAACCCGAGATCCTATGGCTACACCTTC. It encodes CASSNPRSYGYTF.

This clone occurred a few times. V and J are TRBV5-1 and TRBJ1-5; D is ambiguous. In germline, CDR1 is SGHRS, CDR2 YFSETQ. V lost 4 bases and J 7 bases, leaving 15 bases between the germline ends. CDR3 size: 14 residues. As DNA, the CDR3 is TGCGCCAGCAGCACCGAGGGCGGAAAACAGCCCCAGCATTTT. This codes for CASSTEGGKQPQHF.

The chain recombines TRBV5-4 with TRBJ1-1; TRBD1 matches at 7 bases. Germline values: CDR1 SGHNT, CDR2 YYREEE (reference sequence). V lost 4 bases to trimming and J lost 4 bases; unmatched junction nucleotides: 10. The CDR3 is 15 residues long. CDR3 residues: CASSVRQGQGTEAFF. The CDR3 region has the DNA TGTGCCAGCAGCGTCAGACAGGGTCAGGGCACTGAAGCTTTCTTT.

This rearrangement joins TRBV30 to TRBJ2-1, with 15 bases that match TRBD2. CDR1 is GTSNPN and CDR2 is SVGIG in the germline V gene (reference sequence). This CDR3 has 16 amino acids. With V trimmed by 1 base and J by 7 bases, 5 bases remained unmatched. CDR3 loop: CAWSGGLAGGQNEQFF. The CDR3 nucleotides are TGTGCCTGGAGTGGAGGACTAGCGGGGGGGCAAAATGAGCAGTTCTTC.

This rearrangement joins TRBV9 to TRBJ2-7; D perhaps matches TRBD1 (6 bases). Germline-derived CDR1 and CDR2 are SGDLS and YYNGEE. Trimming shortened V by 2 bases and J by 0 bases, and 12 bases separated the two germline ends. The CDR3 has 15 residues. CDR3 region: CASSVEPTGSYEQYF. The CDR3 coding sequence is TGTGCCAGCAGCGTGGAACCGACAGGCTCCTACGAGCAGTACTTC.

This clone was seen only a few times. The rearrangement joins TRBV5-6 to TRBJ1-2; D is ambiguous. CDR1 is SGHDT and CDR2 is YYEEEE in the germline V gene. The CDR3 length is 13 residues. The ends were cut back, 2 bases at V and 4 bases at J, with 9 bases in the middle. CDR3 residues: CASSFRGSYGYTF. The CDR3 DNA is TGTGCCAGCAGCTTCCGTGGTAGCTATGGCTACACCTTC. Looking up the rest from reference TRBV5-6 and TRBJ1-2 gives the full variable domain: DAGVTQSPTHLIKTRGQQVTLRCSPKSGHDTVSWYQQALGQGPQFIFQYYEEEERQRGNFPDRFSGHQFPNYSSELNVNALLLGDSALYLCASSFRGSYGYTFGSGTRLTVV.

The rearrangement joins TRBV6-2 or TRBV6-3 to TRBJ1-5, with a tentative D call TRBD1 (6 bases). The ends were cut back, 6 bases at V and 4 bases at J, with 16 bases in the middle. This CDR3 comprises 15 residues. Germline V gene sequence: CDR1 MNHEY, CDR2 SVGEGT. The CDR3 loop is CASSSQGLGNQPQHF. In nucleotides, the CDR3 is TGTGCCAGCAGCTCACAGGGTTTAGGTAATCAGCCCCAGCATTTT.